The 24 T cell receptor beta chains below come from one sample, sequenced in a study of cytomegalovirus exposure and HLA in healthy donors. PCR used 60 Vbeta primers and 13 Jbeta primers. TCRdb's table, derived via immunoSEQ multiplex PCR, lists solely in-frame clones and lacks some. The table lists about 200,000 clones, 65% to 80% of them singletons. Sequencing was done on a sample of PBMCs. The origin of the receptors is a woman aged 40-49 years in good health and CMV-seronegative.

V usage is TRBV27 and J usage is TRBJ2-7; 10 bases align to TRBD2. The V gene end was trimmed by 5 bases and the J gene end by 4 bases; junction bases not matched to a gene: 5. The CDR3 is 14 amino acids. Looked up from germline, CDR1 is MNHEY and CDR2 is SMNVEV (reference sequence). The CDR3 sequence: CASSRTSGGYEQYF. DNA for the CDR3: TGTGCCAGCAGTAGGACTAGCGGTGGTTACGAGCAGTACTTC.

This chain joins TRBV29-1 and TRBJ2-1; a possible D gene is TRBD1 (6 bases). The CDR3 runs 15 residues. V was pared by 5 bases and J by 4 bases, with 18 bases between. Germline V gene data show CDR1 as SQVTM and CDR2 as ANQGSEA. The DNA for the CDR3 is TGCAGCGTTAAGGGACACCGGATAGGTTACAATGAGCAGTTCTTC. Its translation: CSVKGHRIGYNEQFF.

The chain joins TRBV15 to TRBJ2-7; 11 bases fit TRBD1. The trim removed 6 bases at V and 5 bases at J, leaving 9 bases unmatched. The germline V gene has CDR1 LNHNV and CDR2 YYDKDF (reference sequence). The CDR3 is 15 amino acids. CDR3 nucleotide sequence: TGTGCCACCAGTTACGGGACAGGGGGTTTCAACGAGCAGTACTTC. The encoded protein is CATSYGTGGFNEQYF. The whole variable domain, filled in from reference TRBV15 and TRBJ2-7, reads DAMVIQNPRYQVTQFGKPVTLSCSQTLNHNVMYWYQQKSSQAPKLLFHYYDKDFNNEADTPDNFQSRRPNTSFCFLDIRSPGLGDTAMYLCATSYGTGGFNEQYFGPGTRLTVT.

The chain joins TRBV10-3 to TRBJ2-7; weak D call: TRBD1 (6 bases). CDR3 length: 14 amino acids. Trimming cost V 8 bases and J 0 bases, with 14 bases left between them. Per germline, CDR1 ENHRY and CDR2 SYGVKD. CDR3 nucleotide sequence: TGTGCCATCTCATCTGGACAGAGCTCCTACGAGCAGTACTTC. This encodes CAISSGQSSYEQYF.

The CDR3 region is CASSLGEASTDTQYF. DNA for the CDR3: TGCGCCAGCAGCTTGGGCGAGGCTAGCACAGATACGCAGTATTTT. The chain links TRBV5-1 to TRBJ2-3, with D uncertain. Deletions cut 0 bases from V and 0 bases from J, with 8 bases between. Per germline, CDR1 SGHRS and CDR2 YFSETQ. The CDR3 covers 15 residues.

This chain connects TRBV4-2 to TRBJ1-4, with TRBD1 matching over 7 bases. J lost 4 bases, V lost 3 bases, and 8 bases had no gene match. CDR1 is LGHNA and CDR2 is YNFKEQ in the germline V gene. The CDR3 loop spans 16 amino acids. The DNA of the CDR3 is TGTGCCAGCAGCCAGTCCCCTGGACAGGTTAATGAAAAACTGTTTTTT. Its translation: CASSQSPGQVNEKLFF.

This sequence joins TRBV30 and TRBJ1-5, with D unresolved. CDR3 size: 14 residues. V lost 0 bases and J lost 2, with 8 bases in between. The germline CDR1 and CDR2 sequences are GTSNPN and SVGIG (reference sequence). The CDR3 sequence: CAWSVDIRNQPQHF. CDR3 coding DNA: TGTGCCTGGAGTGTAGACATCCGCAATCAGCCCCAGCATTTT.

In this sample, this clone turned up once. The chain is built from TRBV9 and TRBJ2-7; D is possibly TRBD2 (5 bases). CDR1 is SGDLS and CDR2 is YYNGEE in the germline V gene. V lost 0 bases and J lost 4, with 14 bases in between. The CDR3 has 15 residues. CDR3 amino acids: CASSVVPAERYEQYF. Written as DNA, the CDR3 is TGTGCCAGCAGCGTAGTCCCAGCGGAGCGATACGAGCAGTACTTC.

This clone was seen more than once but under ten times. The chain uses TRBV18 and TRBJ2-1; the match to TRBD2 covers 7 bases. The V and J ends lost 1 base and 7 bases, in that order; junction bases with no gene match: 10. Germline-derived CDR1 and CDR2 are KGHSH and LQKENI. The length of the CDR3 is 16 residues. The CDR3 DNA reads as TGTGCCAGCTCACCACAGACAGCGGGGATTTCTAATGAGCAGTTCTTC. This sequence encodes CASSPQTAGISNEQFF.

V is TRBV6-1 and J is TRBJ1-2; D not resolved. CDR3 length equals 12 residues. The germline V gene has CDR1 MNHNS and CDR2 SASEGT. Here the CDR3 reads CSSQRNNYGYTF. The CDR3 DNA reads TGTTCTTCCCAGCGAAATAACTATGGCTACACCTTC.

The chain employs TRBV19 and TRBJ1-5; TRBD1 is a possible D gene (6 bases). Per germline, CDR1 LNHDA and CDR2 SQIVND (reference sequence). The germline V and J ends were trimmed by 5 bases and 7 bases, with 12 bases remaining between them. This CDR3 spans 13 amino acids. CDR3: CASSLGQKQPQHF. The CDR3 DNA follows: TGTGCCAGTAGTCTTGGACAGAAGCAGCCCCAGCATTTT.

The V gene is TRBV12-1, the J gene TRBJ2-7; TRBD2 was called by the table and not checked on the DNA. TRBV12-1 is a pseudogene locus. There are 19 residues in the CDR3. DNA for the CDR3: TGTGCCAGCAGCCGCGTCCCCCCTCGAACTGATAGCGGGAGTCGCGAGCAGTACTTC. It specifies CASSRVPPRTDSGSREQYF.

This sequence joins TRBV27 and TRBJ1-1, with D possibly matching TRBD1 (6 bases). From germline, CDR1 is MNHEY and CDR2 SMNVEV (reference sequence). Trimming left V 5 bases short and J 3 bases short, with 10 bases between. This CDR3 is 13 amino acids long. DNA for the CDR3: TGTGCCAGCAGTCTACAGGGAGACACTGAAGCTTTCTTT. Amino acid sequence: CASSLQGDTEAFF.

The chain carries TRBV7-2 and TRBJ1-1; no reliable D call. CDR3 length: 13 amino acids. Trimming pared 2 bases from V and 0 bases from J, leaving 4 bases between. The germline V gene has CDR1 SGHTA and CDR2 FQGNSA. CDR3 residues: CASSLSVNTEAFF. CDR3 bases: TGTGCCAGCAGCTTATCGGTGAACACTGAAGCTTTCTTT. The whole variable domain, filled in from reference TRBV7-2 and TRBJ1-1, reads GAGVSQSPSNKVTEKGKDVELRCDPISGHTALYWYRQSLGQGLEFLIYFQGNSAPDKSGLPSDRFSAERTGGSVSTLTIQRTQQEDSAVYLCASSLSVNTEAFFGQGTRLTVV.

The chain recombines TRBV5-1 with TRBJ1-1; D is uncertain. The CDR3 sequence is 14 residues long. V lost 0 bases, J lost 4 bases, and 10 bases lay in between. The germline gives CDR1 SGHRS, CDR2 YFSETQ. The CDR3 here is CASSLERRSTEAFF. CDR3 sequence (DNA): TGCGCCAGCAGCTTGGAGAGGCGCAGCACTGAAGCTTTCTTT.

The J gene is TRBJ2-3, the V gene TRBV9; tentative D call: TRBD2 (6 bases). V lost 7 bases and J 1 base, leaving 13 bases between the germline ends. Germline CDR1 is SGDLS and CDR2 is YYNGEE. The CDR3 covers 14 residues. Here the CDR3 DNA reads TGTGCCAGCGGGTCGGGAGAAGGCACAGATACGCAGTATTTT. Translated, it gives CASGSGEGTDTQYF.

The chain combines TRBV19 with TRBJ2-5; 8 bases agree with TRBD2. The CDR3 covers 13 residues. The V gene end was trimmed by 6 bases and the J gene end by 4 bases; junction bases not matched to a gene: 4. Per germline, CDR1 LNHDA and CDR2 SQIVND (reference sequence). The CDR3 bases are TGTGCCAGTAGCCTAACTAGCGGAGAGACCCAGTACTTC. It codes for CASSLTSGETQYF.

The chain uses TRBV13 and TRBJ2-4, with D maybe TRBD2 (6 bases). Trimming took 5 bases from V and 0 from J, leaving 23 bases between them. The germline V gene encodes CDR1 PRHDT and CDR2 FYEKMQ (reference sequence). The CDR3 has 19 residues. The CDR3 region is CASSLEPIPGLQAKNIQYF. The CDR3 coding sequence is TGTGCCAGCAGCCTGGAACCGATTCCGGGACTGCAAGCCAAAAACATTCAGTACTTC.

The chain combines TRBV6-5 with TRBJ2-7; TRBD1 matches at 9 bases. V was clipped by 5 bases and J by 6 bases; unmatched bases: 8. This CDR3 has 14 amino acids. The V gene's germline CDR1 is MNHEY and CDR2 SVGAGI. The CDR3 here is CASSRDRDIGEQYF. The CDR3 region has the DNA TGTGCCAGCAGTCGGGACAGGGACATAGGCGAGCAGTACTTC.

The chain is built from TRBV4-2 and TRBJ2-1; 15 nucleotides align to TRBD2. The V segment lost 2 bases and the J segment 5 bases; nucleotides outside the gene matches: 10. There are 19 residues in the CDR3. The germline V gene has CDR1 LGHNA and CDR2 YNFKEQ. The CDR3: CASSQPSRTSGRVDNEQFF. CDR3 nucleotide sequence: TGTGCCAGCAGCCAACCTTCTCGGACTAGCGGGAGGGTTGACAATGAGCAGTTCTTC.

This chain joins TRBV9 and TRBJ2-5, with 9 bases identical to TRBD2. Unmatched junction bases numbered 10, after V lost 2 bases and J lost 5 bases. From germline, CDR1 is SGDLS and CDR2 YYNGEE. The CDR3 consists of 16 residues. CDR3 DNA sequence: TGTGCCAGCAGCGTTTTGGGCGGGAGGGCCGGGGAGACCCAGTACTTC. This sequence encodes CASSVLGGRAGETQYF.

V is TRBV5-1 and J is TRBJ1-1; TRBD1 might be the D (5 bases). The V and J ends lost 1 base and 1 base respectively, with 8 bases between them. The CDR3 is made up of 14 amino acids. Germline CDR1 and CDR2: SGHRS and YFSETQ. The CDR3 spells CASSLTGKNTEAFF. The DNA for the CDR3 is TGCGCCAGCAGCTTGACAGGCAAGAACACTGAAGCTTTCTTT.

CDR3 in amino acids: CSVEVRGTVAFF. CDR3 bases: TGCAGCGTTGAAGTTAGGGGGACAGTTGCTTTCTTT. The chain recombines TRBV29-1 with TRBJ1-1, with 7 positions matching TRBD1. J was trimmed by 11 bases and V by 1 base; bases with no gene match: 7. Germline V CDR1 and CDR2: SQVTM, ANQGSEA. The CDR3 totals 12 residues. The complete variable domain, with remaining parts taken from reference TRBV29-1 and TRBJ1-1, reads SAVISQKPSRDICQRGTSLTIQCQVDSQVTMMFWYRQQPGQSLTLIATANQGSEATYESGFVIDKFPISRPNLTFSTLTVSNMSPEDSSIYLCSVEVRGTVAFFGQGTRLTVV.

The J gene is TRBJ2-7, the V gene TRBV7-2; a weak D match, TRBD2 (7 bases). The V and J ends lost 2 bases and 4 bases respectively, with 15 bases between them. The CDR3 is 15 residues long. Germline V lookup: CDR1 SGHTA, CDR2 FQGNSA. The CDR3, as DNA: TGTGCCAGCAGCTTACTGGGAGGGGGGTTTTACGAGCAGTACTTC. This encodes CASSLLGGGFYEQYF. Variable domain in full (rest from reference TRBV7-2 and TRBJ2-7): GAGVSQSPSNKVTEKGKDVELRCDPISGHTALYWYRQSLGQGLEFLIYFQGNSAPDKSGLPSDRFSAERTGGSVSTLTIQRTQQEDSAVYLCASSLLGGGFYEQYFGPGTRLTVT.